This TCR beta chain was obtained from a study of long-term antiretroviral therapy in people with HIV (dated by TCRdb to between 2021 and 2024). At the level of the whole study: Collection of the earliest samples took place about a decade ahead of the 2015 WHO recommendation for immediate ART, at a time when ART was typically delayed until CD4 counts fell. Whether ART initiation and durable HIV suppression were associated with changes in peripheral blood TRB repertoire composition and diversity was tested in a retrospective serial study. No cross-contamination during QIAcube processing was seen in test extractions of a monoclonal T-cell line run alongside 30 or so polyclonal samples. A total of roughly 180 cryopreserved PBMC samples were contributed to the cohort by 30 adults with confirmed HIV infection, with samples collected serially over a mean of approximately six years (range 1-12). About 35% of the 30 participants with HIV were female.

The germline V gene (reference sequence) provides CDR1 SGHNT and CDR2 YYREEE. At the junction V is shortened by 1 base and J by 3 bases; bases outside the gene matches: 11. Inclusive of the bounding cysteine and phenylalanine, the CDR3 is 18 residues long. Only the CDR3 region is kept as DNA, spanning 54 bases read in frame from base 1. Note on this clone: The antigen this receptor binds is unknown. Base qualities are not at hand, and no much larger clone is one base apart.

The immunoSEQ hsTCRB v3.0 assay was used at survey level resolution to sequence the TRB variable region. TRB sequencing targeted a depth of about 40,000-50,000 T-cell genomes per sample. TRB libraries were pooled and sequenced on an Illumina MiSeq using a v3 150-cycle kit. For the original study's pipeline: Repertoire analysis ran in R within a reproducible Nextflow workflow covering QC, data transformation and analysis. Custom analyses were implemented in LymphoSeq2, an R package for AIRR-Seq data exploration. A few samples that yielded fewer than 5000 total TRB sequences were excluded, so that approximately 200 HIV repertoires were analyzed. Among the approximately 190 HIV repertoires that were kept, under 60 were collected before ART initiation and some 130 were collected after ART initiation. Repertoires were downsampled to 5000 TRB nucleotide sequences, and summary statistics were averaged over 100 downsampling iterations. The analysis kept only TRB sequences whose CDR3 regions were at least seven amino acids long. Two measures captured diversity: a Shannon entropy-derived clonality score and the Gini coefficient. In the repertoire networks, any two of the top 5000 CDR3 amino acid sequences were connected whenever the two sequences differed by an edit distance of one. For TRB CDR3 amino acid sequences, GLIPH2 was used to predict antigen specificity groups and MHC restriction. CDR3 amino acid sequences were matched against VDJdb and McPAS-TCR to flag known CMV, EBV, HIV or tissue antigen associations. Pre-ART, post-ART and control groups were compared with Wilcoxon signed-rank tests and Holm-Bonferroni correction. TCRdb obtained this table from immuneACCESS and retained in-frame rearrangements with V and J assigned. These tables miss some clones; where compared with another copy, unresolved V genes account for less than half of the shortfall, and the remainder is unexplained. That table gives V, J and clone size, and the DNA gave D and trimming. Counted in this sample were some 19,000 clones; about 81% of them appeared once. The top ten clonotypes cover 8% of the sample.

Participants were included only if at least one PBMC sample before ART initiation and at least two post-ART samples were available. All participants with HIV were treated in the United States of America. Before DNA extraction, cryopreserved samples of about 0.9-10 million PBMC were thawed and then washed. At the time of the earliest PBMC sample, participants with HIV were aged between 23 and 54 years. PBMC samples were contributed by each participant from 1-4 timepoints before ART initiation and 2-8 timepoints after ART initiation, with a median of 7 samples. For every participant, serial HIV viral load, CD4+ T-cell count, ART history and demographic data were obtained. Genomic DNA was extracted from unsorted PBMC with a Qiagen kit on a QIAcube, with processing performed in batches of 12 samples. Study-level results and caveats: Because pre-ART samples had limited cell numbers, profiling was done on unsorted PBMC rather than on sorted CD4+ and CD8+ T cells. Inferences about post-ART repertoire changes are limited because no data were available on ART adherence, viral resistance or therapy changes. Starting ART was linked to a significant rise in TRB diversity, yet even after long-term ART the diversity remained significantly lower than in transplant donor controls. Limited PBMC availability meant only the TCR beta chain was sequenced, without alpha chain pairing. The samples span the years 2004 to 2017, and the ART regimens used may be less effective than current regimens. Expanded TRB clones identified before ART initiation dominated the repertoire across all time points, though the dominance fluctuated and decreased in many PLHIV after ART. HIV repertoires had narrower CDR3 length ranges than controls, and the network structure suggested an antigen-experienced repertoire that shifted only slightly toward naive after ART.

The sequence was collected from a man younger than 35 with HIV. Here the chain combines TRBV5-4 and TRBJ2-3; TRBD2 fits 10 bases in the junction. The sequenced sample was unsorted PBMCs, obtained 0.9 years after starting antiretroviral therapy. The CDR3 protein: CASSLLSSGGGETDTQYF. The DNA sequence follows: TGTGCCAGCAGCTTGTTGTCTAGCGGGGGTGGAGAAACAGATACGCAGTATTTT.